This T cell receptor (beta chain) was found in a study of CD8 T cells in Susac syndrome. Study overall: There were 5 or 6 sequenced Susac syndrome patients with active disease and roughly 8 in remission. Study-level results: By the study's own acknowledgment, its TCR sequencing and HLA analysis included relatively few individuals. In total CD8+ repertoires, about 16 Susac-specific public clones were found, and CD8+ TEMRA repertoires had about 5.

This CDR3 comprises 14 residues. Germline values: CDR1 MNHEY, CDR2 SVGAGI. Trimming pared 2 bases from V and 4 bases from J, leaving 9 bases between. Points on this clonotype: The antigen remains unidentified.

RNA was extracted with the RNeasy kit, and a quantity of about 0.5 to 1 ug was reverse transcribed using random hexamers. TCRdb fed the immunoSEQ multiplex PCR reads into MiXCR, producing one record per CDR3 protein. This table has 100,000 to 150,000 distinct CDR3 sequences, about 95% appearing once. The authors sequenced TCR beta from blood CD8+ and CD4+ T cells. Sequencing used CD8+ T cells from PBMCs. The TCR sequence derives from a human donor with Susac syndrome. The V gene is TRBV6-5, the J gene TRBJ1-5, with D possibly being TRBD1 (5 bases). The CDR3, as DNA: TGTGCCAGCAGTTACGGGGGGGGGAATCAGCCCCAGCATTTT. Its protein is CASSYGGGNQPQHF.